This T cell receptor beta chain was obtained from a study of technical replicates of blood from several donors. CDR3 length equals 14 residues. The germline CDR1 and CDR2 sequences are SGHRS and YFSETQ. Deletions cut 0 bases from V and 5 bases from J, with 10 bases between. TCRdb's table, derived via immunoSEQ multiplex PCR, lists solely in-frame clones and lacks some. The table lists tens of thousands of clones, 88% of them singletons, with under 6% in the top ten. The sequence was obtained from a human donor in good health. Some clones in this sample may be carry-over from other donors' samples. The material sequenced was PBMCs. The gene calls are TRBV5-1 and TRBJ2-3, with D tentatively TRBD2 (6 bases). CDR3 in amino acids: CASSLGLGGDTQYF. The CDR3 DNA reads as TGCGCCAGCAGCTTGGGACTAGGAGGAGATACGCAGTATTTT.